The sequence of this T cell receptor (beta chain) was determined in a study of radiation and T cells in renal cell carcinoma. Study-wide context: Nephrectomy followed 15 Gy stereotactic body radiation by 4 weeks.

The sample's time point: baseline pretreatment blood. Indicated treatment: 15 Gy SBRT to primary tumor, nephrectomy 4 weeks later. Radiation-treated patients gave blood at baseline, week 2 and week 4. The assay was immunoSEQ multiplex PCR, and TCRdb's table has in-frame clones only and misses some. The table includes 95,000 or so clones, 75% to 90% detected once. Overall study findings and caveats: In blood, top tumor clones expanded by 2 weeks, shrinking by 4.

Concerning this clone: The antigen is undetermined.

The source is a man in his forties or fifties with renal cell carcinoma. The sequencing used blood, collected from a patient whose treatment included radiotherapy and nephrectomy.

The CDR3 protein is CASSVVQNRELFF. CDR3 DNA: TGTGCCAGCAGCGTAGTGCAGAATCGGGAGCTGTTTTTT. The chain links TRBV9 to TRBJ2-2; D remains ambiguous. The CDR3 has 13 amino acids. Deletions cut 0 bases from V and 9 bases from J, with 9 bases between. Germline V gene sequence: CDR1 SGDLS, CDR2 YYNGEE.